The 10 T cell receptor beta chains below come from one sample, sequenced in a study of blood T cell repertoires in COVID-19. Measured with immunoSEQ multiplex PCR; TCRdb has only the in-frame clones, and not every one. There are 120,000 or so clones in the sample; roughly 80% occur only once, and more than 5% lies in the top ten. The sample was peripheral blood. These receptors originate from a man between 60 and 75 years old with acute or convalescent COVID-19.

The J gene is TRBJ2-3, the V gene TRBV6-6; 9 nucleotides line up with TRBD2. V lost 11 bases, J lost 1 base, and 4 bases stayed unmatched. This CDR3 has 13 amino acids. CDR1 and CDR2 (germline): MNHNY, SVGAGI (reference sequence). DNA for the CDR3: TGTGCCGCATCTAGCGGGGGCACAGATACGCAGTATTTT. As protein: CAASSGGTDTQYF.

This sequence joins TRBV10-3 and TRBJ2-3; 9 bases map to TRBD2. V was clipped by 5 bases and J by 3 bases; unmatched bases: 3. Looked up from germline, CDR1 is ENHRY and CDR2 is SYGVKD. The CDR3 is 14 residues long. The CDR3 loop reads CAISRLAETDTQYF. The CDR3 region has the DNA TGTGCCATCAGTCGACTAGCGGAGACAGATACGCAGTATTTT.

The rearrangement links TRBV7-8 to TRBJ2-3; D is possibly TRBD2 (6 bases). In germline, CDR1 is SGHVS, CDR2 FQNEAQ. Trimming took 2 bases from V and 8 from J, leaving 14 bases between them. The CDR3 consists of 14 residues. CDR3 nucleotide sequence: TGTGCCAGCAGCTTACCCCAAAGCGGGCTTACGCAGTATTTT. The encoded protein is CASSLPQSGLTQYF.

The chain is built from TRBV5-1 and TRBJ1-1, with TRBD1 matching over 7 bases. Germline CDR1 reads SGHRS; CDR2 reads YFSETQ. V shed 1 base, J shed 4 bases, and the junction held 1 base outside the gene matches. The CDR3 is 13 residues long. The CDR3 nucleotides read TGCGCCAGCAGCTTGCAGGGGGGCACTGAAGCTTTCTTT. It is translated as CASSLQGGTEAFF.

Here the CDR3 DNA reads TGTGCCAGTAGTATGGTACAGGCACCGTATAGCAATCAGCCCCAGCATTTT. The encoded protein is CASSMVQAPYSNQPQHF. The chain uses TRBV19 and TRBJ1-5; possibly TRBD1 for D (5 bases). The CDR3 is 17 residues long. CDR1 and CDR2 from the germline V gene are LNHDA and SQIVND (reference sequence). V gave up 3 bases and J gave up 0 bases, with 15 bases separating them.

The V and J genes are TRBV6-5 and TRBJ1-3; D not certain. The CDR3 runs to 14 residues. Germline CDR1 and CDR2: MNHEY and SVGAGI. V lost 2 bases to trimming and J lost 4 bases, with 9 bases between them. The CDR3 DNA is TGTGCCAGCAGTTACGAGGGTGGCGGAAACACCATATATTTT. This codes for CASSYEGGGNTIYF.

This clone was seen a handful of times. This chain joins TRBV7-2 and TRBJ1-2; TRBD1 is a possible D gene (5 bases). This CDR3 has 13 amino acids. Germline CDR1 and CDR2: SGHTA and FQGNSA. The germline V and J ends were trimmed by 4 bases and 7 bases, with 13 bases remaining between them. The CDR3 is CASSSWQGGGYTF. CDR3 nucleotides: TGTGCCAGCAGCTCCTGGCAGGGTGGTGGCTACACCTTC. Together with reference TRBV7-2 and TRBJ1-2, the CDR3 gives the full variable domain: GAGVSQSPSNKVTEKGKDVELRCDPISGHTALYWYRQSLGQGLEFLIYFQGNSAPDKSGLPSDRFSAERTGGSVSTLTIQRTQQEDSAVYLCASSSWQGGGYTFGSGTRLTVV.

V is TRBV7-2 and J is TRBJ2-4; 12 bases fit TRBD2. CDR1 is SGHTA and CDR2 is FQGNSA in the germline V gene. The CDR3 runs 17 residues. The V gene end was trimmed by 4 bases and the J gene end by 0 bases; junction bases not matched to a gene: 4. The CDR3 loop reads CASSSGLAGEAKNIQYF. CDR3 DNA sequence: TGTGCCAGCAGCTCGGGACTAGCGGGCGAAGCCAAAAACATTCAGTACTTC.

The J gene is TRBJ2-2, the V gene TRBV7-9; possible D gene TRBD2, 6 bases. Trimming cost V 5 bases and J 5 bases, with 15 bases left between them. From germline, CDR1 is SEHNR and CDR2 FQNEAQ (reference sequence). The CDR3 extends over 15 amino acids. The CDR3 here is CASSLAGTETGELFF. The CDR3 DNA is TGTGCCAGCAGCCTCGCCGGGACTGAGACCGGGGAGCTGTTTTTT.

The genes are TRBV18 and TRBJ2-1, with D possibly being TRBD1 (6 bases). The CDR3 consists of 14 residues. V was clipped by 3 bases and J by 7 bases, with 13 bases between them. Germline lookup yields CDR1 KGHSH and CDR2 LQKENI. The CDR3 bases are TGTGCCAGCTCACCCTCAGTGACAGGAAATGAGCAGTTCTTC. This translates into CASSPSVTGNEQFF.